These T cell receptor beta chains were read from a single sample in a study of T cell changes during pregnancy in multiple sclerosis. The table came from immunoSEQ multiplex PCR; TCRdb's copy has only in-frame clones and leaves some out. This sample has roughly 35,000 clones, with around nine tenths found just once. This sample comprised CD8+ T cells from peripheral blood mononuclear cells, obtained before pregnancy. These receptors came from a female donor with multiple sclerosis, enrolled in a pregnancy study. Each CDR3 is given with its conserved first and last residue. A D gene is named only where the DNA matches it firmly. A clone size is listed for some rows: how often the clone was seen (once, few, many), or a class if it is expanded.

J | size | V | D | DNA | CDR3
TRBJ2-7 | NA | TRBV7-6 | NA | TGTGCCAGCAGCTTAGAGGACACCCCCGGCTACGAGCAGTACTTC | CASSLEDTPGYEQYF
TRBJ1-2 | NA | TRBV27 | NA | TGTGCCAGCAGTTTATACTCACAGCATCCGCTTGGCTACACCTTC | CASSLYSQHPLGYTF
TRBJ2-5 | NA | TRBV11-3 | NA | TGTGCCAGCAGCTTACCCGGGGAAGAGACCCAGTACTTC | CASSLPGEETQYF
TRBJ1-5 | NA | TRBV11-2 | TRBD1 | TGTGCCAGCAGCTCGGACAGGGTGAGCAATCAGCCCCAGCATTTT | CASSSDRVSNQPQHF
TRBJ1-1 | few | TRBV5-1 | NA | TGCGCCAGCAGCCAACCTCGCGTAGGGGAGGCGGGCACTGAAGCTTTCTTT | CASSQPRVGEAGTEAFF
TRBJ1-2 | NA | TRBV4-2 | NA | TGTGCCAGCAGCCAAGATACCGTCCCGAGGAACTATGGCTACACCTTC | CASSQDTVPRNYGYTF
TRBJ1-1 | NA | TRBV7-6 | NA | TGTGCCAGCAGCGTGGACAGGAACACTGAAGCTTTCTTT | CASSVDRNTEAFF
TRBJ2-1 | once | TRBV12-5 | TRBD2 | TGTGCTAGTGGTTTGCCTAGCGGGGGGGTTCACAATGAGCAGTTCTTC | CASGLPSGGVHNEQFF
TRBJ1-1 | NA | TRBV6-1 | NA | TGTGCCAGCAGTGAGAACGGGGTTGGAGCTTTCTTT | CASSENGVGAFF
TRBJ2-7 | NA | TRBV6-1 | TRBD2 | TGTGCCAGCAGTGAAGGACTAGCGGGAACCTACGAGCAGTACTTC | CASSEGLAGTYEQYF
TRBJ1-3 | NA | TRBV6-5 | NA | TGTGCCAGCAGTTACGCCCCTCGGGACACCATATATTTT | CASSYAPRDTIYF
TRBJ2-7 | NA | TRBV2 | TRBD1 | TGTGCCAGCAGATTAACCGGGACAGGGTTCTACGAGCAGTACTTC | CASRLTGTGFYEQYF
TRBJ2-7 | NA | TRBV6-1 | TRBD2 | TGTGCCAGCAGTGAACAACTAGCGGGTTACGAGCAGTACTTC | CASSEQLAGYEQYF
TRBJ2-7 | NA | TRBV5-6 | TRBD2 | TGTGCCAGCAGCTTGGGGCCTAGCGGGAATCGTGACGAGCAGTACTTC | CASSLGPSGNRDEQYF
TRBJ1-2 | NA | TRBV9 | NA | TGTGCCAGCAGCCTGAGGGGGGGTTGGGACTATGGCTACACCTTC | CASSLRGGWDYGYTF
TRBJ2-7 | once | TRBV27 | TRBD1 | TGTGCCAGCAGTACCAATAGGGACAGTAGCTCCTACGAGCAGTACTTC | CASSTNRDSSSYEQYF
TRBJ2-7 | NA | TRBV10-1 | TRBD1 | TGCGCCAGCAGCGCCGGGACAGGGACCTACGAGCAGTACTTC | CASSAGTGTYEQYF
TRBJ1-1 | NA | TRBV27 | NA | TGTGCCAGCAAAGGGGGGGGGAACACTGAAGCTTTCTTT | CASKGGGNTEAFF
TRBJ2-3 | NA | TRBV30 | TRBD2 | TGTGCCTGGAGTTCCTTGGGTAGCGGGGGCCCCGGTCGGCGAGATACGCAGTATTTT | CAWSSLGSGGPGRRDTQYF
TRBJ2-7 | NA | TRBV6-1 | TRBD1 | TGTGCCAGCAGTGGACAGGGGCGGGAGCAGTACTTC | CASSGQGREQYF
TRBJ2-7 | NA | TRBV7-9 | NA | TGTGCCAGCAGCTCTCCTTTAGCCTACGAGCAGTACTTC | CASSSPLAYEQYF
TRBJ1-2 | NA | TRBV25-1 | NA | TGTGCCAGCAGCCTTACGAGGTACTATGGCTACACCTTC | CASSLTRYYGYTF
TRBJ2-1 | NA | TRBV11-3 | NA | TGTGCCAGCAGCTTAGGACACCTGAGTCCTGATAATGAGCAGTTCTTC | CASSLGHLSPDNEQFF
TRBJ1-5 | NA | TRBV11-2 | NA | TGTGCCAGCAGCTTAGATCGGTCCGGAGTAGATCAGCCCCAGCATTTT | CASSLDRSGVDQPQHF
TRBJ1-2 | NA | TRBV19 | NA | TGTGCCAGTAGTATTAGTACCTATTCCGCCTATGGCTACACCTTC | CASSISTYSAYGYTF
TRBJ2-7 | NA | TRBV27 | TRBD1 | TGTGCCAGCAGCGGGACAGCTTCCTACGAGCAGTACTTC | CASSGTASYEQYF